The T cell receptor (beta chain) described here comes from a study of cytotoxic CD8 clonotypes in ibrutinib-treated CLL. Whole-study context: Of the patients, over ten were relapsed/refractory, over 14 treatment-naive and about 17 IGHV unmutated. Study-level points and caveats: The clonality rise at ibrutinib response reflected private clonotype expansion.

This clone was picked up a small number of times. What it binds is not known. Investigators sought sequencing depths of between 1 in 200,000 and 1 in 1 million T cells. Repertoires were generated with immunoSEQ multiplex PCR, while TCRdb's copy carries only in-frame clones and drops some. This repertoire shows around 310,000 clones, approximately 80% found once; its top ten account for over 6.5%. This receptor was identified in a human donor with chronic lymphocytic leukemia. The starting material was PBMCs, obtained before ibrutinib treatment.

Here the CDR3 DNA reads TGTGCCAGCAGCTTAGGGCAGGGGAAGAGTCAGCCCCAGCATTTT. It encodes CASSLGQGKSQPQHF. The chain is built from TRBV7-9 and TRBJ1-5; a weak D match, TRBD1 (6 bases). Between the trimmed V and J ends, which lost 1 base and 6 bases, there was a span of 13 bases. Germline V gives CDR1 SEHNR, CDR2 FQNEAQ (reference sequence). CDR3 length equals 15 residues.